These T cell receptor beta chains were read from a single sample in a study of blood T cell repertoires in COVID-19. TCRdb keeps only in-frame clones here, not all; method: immunoSEQ multiplex PCR. The sample lists under 95,000 clones, around 90% occurring once. Sequenced input: peripheral blood. The receptor source for this set is a man in his sixties with acute or convalescent COVID-19. Both conserved end residues are part of each CDR3. A D gene is named only where the DNA matches it firmly. Some rows mark clone size as missing; the rest say once, few, many or name a class of expanded clone.

TRBJ1-1 . . TRBV10-3 TGTGCCATCAGCGGCGCTTCGGGGACTGAAGCTTTCTTT CAISGASGTEAFF
TRBJ1-1 . . TRBV4-3 TGCGCCAGCAGCCAAGGGAGGGAATTGGGTGAAGCTTTCTTT CASSQGRELGEAFF
TRBJ1-2 . . TRBV28 TGTGCCAGCCGGGGGGTACCAATGAACTATGGCTACACCTTC CASRGVPMNYGYTF
TRBJ1-5 . . TRBV4-1 TGCGCCAGCAGCCAAGAGGGGCAGGGGTATAGCAATCAGCCCCAGCATTTT CASSQEGQGYSNQPQHF
TRBJ1-2 . TRBD1 TRBV27 TGTGCCAGCAGATCCACAGGGGGCATAGGCTACACCTTC CASRSTGGIGYTF
TRBJ1-2 . TRBD1 TRBV10-3 TGTGCCATCAGTGAGTCGACGGGTGGAGACAGGGATCGTGGCTACACCTTC CAISESTGGDRDRGYTF
TRBJ1-1 . . TRBV5-1 TGCGCCAGCAGCGAACCGGGGGAGAACACTGAAGCTTTCTTT CASSEPGENTEAFF
TRBJ2-7 . TRBD1 TRBV9 TGTGCCAGCAGCCCCCAGTCTGGGACAGGGGTACCCTACGAGCAGTACTTC CASSPQSGTGVPYEQYF
TRBJ2-1 . . TRBV14 TGTGCCAGCAGCCATTTCCCGGGACGCAGGGACTCGAGAAGCTCCTACAATGAGCAGTTCTTC CASSHFPGRRDSRSSYNEQFF
TRBJ2-2 . . TRBV6-6 TGTGCCAGCAGTCTGGGGGGACAGACCACCGGGGAGCTGTTTTTT CASSLGGQTTGELFF
TRBJ2-1 once TRBD2 TRBV7-9 TGTGCCAGCAGCCGGGGGGGCGCCGGACTAGCGGGGTTCAATGAGCAGTTCTTC CASSRGGAGLAGFNEQFF
TRBJ2-5 . . TRBV18 TGTGCCAGCTCAGGCCTCCAAGAGACCCAGTACTTC CASSGLQETQYF
TRBJ1-2 few . TRBV6-5 TGTGCCAGCAGTAAGGACAGCTATGGCTACACCTTC CASSKDSYGYTF
TRBJ2-5 . TRBD1 TRBV18 TGTGCCAGCTCCCCGGGACAGGGTTTCGAGACCCAGTACTTC CASSPGQGFETQYF
TRBJ2-5 . TRBD2 TRBV9 TGTGCCAGCAGCGTAGGGACTAGCGGGGGGCTTGGCTCCGGGGAGACCCAGTACTTC CASSVGTSGGLGSGETQYF
TRBJ1-1 many TRBD1 TRBV12-5 TGTGCTAGTGGTTTGTACGATTCCGGGACAGGGGAAGCGAACACTGAAGCTTTCTTT CASGLYDSGTGEANTEAFF
TRBJ2-7 . TRBD2 TRBV7-6 TGTGCCAGCAGCTTAGTACTAGCGGGGGGTACGGGTGAGCAGTACTTC CASSLVLAGGTGEQYF